The 7 T cell receptor beta chains given below trace back to one sample, sequenced in a study of T-cell reconstitution after alpha-beta-depleted transplantation in children. TCRbeta library preparation incorporated unique molecular identifiers. TCRdb re-called the PCR reads through MiXCR, storing one row per CDR3 protein. The sample holds some 72,000 distinct CDR3 sequences, about 7% seen once. Specimen: PBMCs from the stem cell graft donor, collected from the stem cell graft. The receptors derive from a human donor who donated a stem cell graft to a child with acute lymphoblastic leukemia.

This clonotype was seen many times. This sequence joins TRBV24-1 and TRBJ2-2; 7 bases are a match to TRBD1. This CDR3 is built from 15 residues. Trimming cost V 2 bases and J 3 bases; bases outside gene matches: 2. Germline CDR1 and CDR2: KGHDR and SFDVKD. The CDR3 sequence is CATSDSDRDTGELFF. In DNA, the CDR3 is TGTGCCACCAGTGATTCCGACAGGGACACCGGGGAGCTGTTTTTT.

There are many counts of this clonotype. The chain is built from TRBV7-9 and TRBJ2-1; the D is unclear. The V end lost 5 bases, the J end lost 0 bases, and 8 bases lay between the germline ends. Per the germline V gene, CDR1 is SEHNR and CDR2 is FQNEAQ (reference sequence). The CDR3 has 14 amino acids. The CDR3 sequence is CASSLYSSYNEQFF. In nucleotides, the CDR3 is TGTGCCAGCAGCCTCTATAGCTCCTACAATGAGCAGTTCTTC.

This clonotype was seen ten or more times. The rearrangement joins TRBV5-1 to TRBJ2-2; D unresolved. Germline V lookup: CDR1 SGHRS, CDR2 YFSETQ. V gave up 3 bases and J gave up 1 base, with 7 bases separating them. CDR3 size: 14 residues. CDR3 bases: TGCGCCAGCAGCTCGTCCGGGAACACCGGGGAGCTGTTTTTT. Amino acids: CASSSSGNTGELFF. Drawing the rest from reference TRBV5-1 and TRBJ2-2, the complete variable domain is KAGVTQTPRYLIKTRGQQVTLSCSPISGHRSVSWYQQTPGQGLQFLFEYFSETQRNKGNFPGRFSGRQFSNSRSEMNVSTLELGDSALYLCASSSSGNTGELFFGEGSRLTVL.

This clonotype was counted a few times. The chain combines TRBV2 with TRBJ1-5; the D gene is possibly TRBD1 (6 bases). Between the trimmed V and J ends, which lost 4 bases and 8 bases, there was a span of 15 bases. The CDR3 is 14 residues long. The germline V gene encodes CDR1 SNHLY and CDR2 FYNNEI. The CDR3 bases are TGTGCCAGCAGTGGAGCCGGGGGCGGGGAGCCCCAGCATTTT. Its protein product is CASSGAGGGEPQHF. Drawing the rest from reference TRBV2 and TRBJ1-5, the complete variable domain is EPEVTQTPSHQVTQMGQEVILRCVPISNHLYFYWYRQILGQKVEFLVSFYNNEISEKSEIFDDQFSVERPDGSNFTLKIRSTKLEDSAMYFCASSGAGGGEPQHFGDGTRLSIL.

This clonotype has a count of ten or more. V usage is TRBV9 and J usage is TRBJ2-5; TRBD2 matches at 11 bases. CDR1 SGDLS and CDR2 YYNGEE come from the germline V gene. This CDR3 is built from 17 residues. V shed 0 bases, J shed 1 base, and the junction held 5 bases outside the gene matches. The CDR3 bases are TGTGCCAGCAGCGTAGGAAGCGGGACTAGCGGCCAAGAGACCCAGTACTTC. This codes for CASSVGSGTSGQETQYF.

The chain joins TRBV6-2 or TRBV6-3 to TRBJ2-7, with unresolved D. The CDR3 contains 14 residues. Trimming cost V 6 bases and J 0 bases, with 12 bases left between them. Germline V lookup: CDR1 MNHEY, CDR2 SVGEGT. The CDR3 sequence is CASSLTGSSYEQYF. In DNA, the CDR3 is TGTGCCAGCAGCCTGACCGGGTCCTCCTACGAGCAGTACTTC.

This rearrangement joins TRBV28 to TRBJ1-4; TRBD1 might be the D (6 bases). The V end lost 7 bases, the J end lost 8 bases, and 23 bases lay between the germline ends. Germline-derived CDR1 and CDR2 are MDHEN and SYDVKM. This CDR3 is built from 16 residues. The CDR3 loop is CASTAWGGGRREKLFF. The DNA of the CDR3 is TGTGCCAGCACCGCATGGGGGGGGGGGCGAAGAGAAAAACTGTTTTTT.